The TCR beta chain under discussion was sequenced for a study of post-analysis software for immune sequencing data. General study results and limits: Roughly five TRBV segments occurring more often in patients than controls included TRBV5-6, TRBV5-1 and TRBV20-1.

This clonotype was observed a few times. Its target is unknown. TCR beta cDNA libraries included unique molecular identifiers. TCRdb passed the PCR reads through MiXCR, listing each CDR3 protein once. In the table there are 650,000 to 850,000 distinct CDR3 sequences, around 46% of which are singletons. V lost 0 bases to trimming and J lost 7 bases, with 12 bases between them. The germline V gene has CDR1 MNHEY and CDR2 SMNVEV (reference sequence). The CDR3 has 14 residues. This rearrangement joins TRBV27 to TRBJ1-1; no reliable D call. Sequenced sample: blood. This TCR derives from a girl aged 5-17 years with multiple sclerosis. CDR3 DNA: TGTGCCAGCAGTTTATCACCGCTTGCTTTTGAAGCTTTCTTT. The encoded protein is CASSLSPLAFEAFF.